This TCR beta chain was recovered during a study of blood T cells in healthy people across ages (dated by TCRdb to the mid-2010s). Context from the whole study: In model experiments, template switching captured roughly one uniquely barcoded TCR beta cDNA molecule for every two T cells. Using deep sequencing normalized with unique cDNA molecular identifiers, the study measured how TCR beta repertoire diversity changes with age. Donors were grouped into four age groups: young (average roughly 17 years), middle-aged (39), aged (roughly 67) and long-lived (about 90). To avoid experimental bias, donors of different ages were distributed randomly across sequencing lanes. Using the same blood draw, the study looked at two additional independent replicas of 1 million unique cDNA reads for two donors, one aged 18 to 30 and the other aged 80 or older.

Regarding this clonotype: The antigen it recognizes is unknown. No base quality values were provided; no much bigger clone lies one nucleotide off.

Receptor libraries were prepared by 5' RACE. Sequenced on an Illumina HiSeq 2500. The second PCR ran for about 7 to 11 cycles and used a J-beta primer mix along with a sample-barcoded 5' primer. A template-switch 5' adaptor carrying 12 random nucleotides introduced a unique molecular identifier onto each TCR beta cDNA molecule. At least 2.5 million CDR3-containing paired-end reads were obtained from each sample. First-strand cDNA was synthesized from all RNA with the Mint cDNA synthesis kit, primed by a TRBC-specific oligonucleotide. Following uracil-DNA glycosylase treatment, all cDNA underwent a first 18-cycle PCR with the universal primers M1SS and BC2_uni_R. On the authors' methods: For normalization, 1 million high-quality reads were randomly selected from each sample, with every read carrying a distinct molecular identifier. Reads sharing molecular identifiers were discarded rather than binned into consensus sequences. CDR3 identification, clonotype clustering and error correction used MiTCR with a Q25 quality threshold and the strictest error-elimination algorithm. A nonparametric unseen species model with Euler transformation was used to estimate a lower bound on total TCR beta diversity. TCRdb cleaned the public reads at Q25 with fastp, built clones with MiXCR and kept in-frame beta chains. One record per CDR3 amino acid sequence lists the most common genes and DNA. TCRdb, not the authors, supplied the V and J calls. This sample has 550,000 to 700,000 distinct CDR3 sequences in its table, and 25% to 30% of those were observed once. Approximately 17% of the sample is taken by the ten largest.

Systemically healthy Caucasian individuals from Russia, over 30 in total and aged roughly 6 to 100 years, were included as donors. Each donor gave around 9.9 milliliters of peripheral blood, collected into EDTA-treated Vacutainer tubes. Ficoll-Paque density-gradient centrifugation was used to isolate PBMCs, with at least 6.5 million per sample. Trizol reagent was used to extract total RNA from PBMCs, with at least 5.5 micrograms per sample. Naive CD45RAhigh/CD27high T cell percentages were measured by flow cytometry on a PBMC aliquot from every donor. Trimming at the junction amounts to 5 bases on V and 2 bases on J, and the germline ends lie 15 bases apart. Based on the germline V gene, the CDR1 and CDR2 sequences are SGHVS and FNYEAQ. From its cysteine to its phenylalanine, the CDR3 spans 15 amino acids. CDR3 DNA only is kept here, 45 bases in frame from base 1. Broad study findings and their caveats: The CMV infection status of donors was not known, potentially confounding age-related changes in expanded clonotypes. Compared with the aged group, the long-lived group had more naive CD4+ T cells, fewer expanded clones and increased TCR diversity, a pattern suggesting age selection. Total diversity estimates from one million sequenced T cells were considered lower bounds and underestimates. As age increased, observed TCR beta diversity per million T cells dropped in a roughly linear way, and a significant reduction was already evident by age roughly 36. Observed TCR beta diversity correlated strongly with the percentage of naive T cells measured by flow cytometry. Conclusive comparison of naive and antigen-experienced compartments was prevented by the profiling of bulk unsorted PBMCs.

This sequence originates from a woman in her 70s in good health. The chain uses TRBV7-6 and TRBJ2-5; the D gene is perhaps TRBD1, from 6 matching bases. Sequencing input: blood. The CDR3 amino acid sequence is: CASSQYPGQQETQYF. The nucleotide sequence is given as TGTGCCAGCAGCCAATACCCCGGACAGCAAGAGACCCAGTACTTC.